These T cell receptor beta chains were read from a single sample in a study of blood T cell repertoires in COVID-19. Libraries were prepared by immunoSEQ multiplex PCR; TCRdb keeps only in-frame clonotypes and omits some of them. The profile covers about 120,000 clones, with approximately 80% appearing a single time and over 9.5% taken by the ten largest. Sequenced input: peripheral blood. The receptors stem from a man aged 55-75 years with acute or convalescent COVID-19. Both conserved end residues are part of each CDR3. Fields, in order: D gene, CDR3 length, clone size, J gene, V gene, CDR3 DNA, CDR3 protein. A D gene is named only where the DNA matches it firmly. A row's size may be missing; if present it is once, few, many or a size class.

d_call: TRBD1; cdr3_length: 15; clone_size: -; j_call: TRBJ1-4; v_call: TRBV19; cdr3_nt: TGTGCCAGTAGTCCGCGGACAGGGGGCGGCGAAAAACTGTTTTTT; cdr3_aa: CASSPRTGGGEKLFF
d_call: -; cdr3_length: 15; clone_size: once; j_call: TRBJ2-5; v_call: TRBV19; cdr3_nt: TGTGCCAGTAGTAACCTCCCGGGATATAGAGAGACCCAGTACTTC; cdr3_aa: CASSNLPGYRETQYF
d_call: -; cdr3_length: 15; clone_size: -; j_call: TRBJ2-1; v_call: TRBV5-1; cdr3_nt: TGCGCCAGCAGCTTAGGTGAGGGCTCCTACAATGAGCAGTTCTTC; cdr3_aa: CASSLGEGSYNEQFF
d_call: -; cdr3_length: 14; clone_size: -; j_call: TRBJ2-2; v_call: TRBV5-1; cdr3_nt: TGCGCCAGTAAACAGGACGCGAACACCGGGGAGCTGTTTTTT; cdr3_aa: CASKQDANTGELFF
d_call: TRBD1; cdr3_length: 16; clone_size: -; j_call: TRBJ1-3; v_call: TRBV7-9; cdr3_nt: TGTGCCAGCAGCAAGTCCCCTGACAGGGTTGGAAACACCATATATTTT; cdr3_aa: CASSKSPDRVGNTIYF
d_call: -; cdr3_length: 15; clone_size: -; j_call: TRBJ1-4; v_call: TRBV28; cdr3_nt: TGTGCCAGCAGTCCCCCCCGGCGGGGAGGTGAAAAACTGTTTTTT; cdr3_aa: CASSPPRRGGEKLFF
d_call: -; cdr3_length: 13; clone_size: -; j_call: TRBJ1-6; v_call: TRBV6-5; cdr3_nt: TGTGCCAGCCAGTCCTCCGAGGATTCACCCCTCCACTTT; cdr3_aa: CASQSSEDSPLHF
d_call: -; cdr3_length: 15; clone_size: -; j_call: TRBJ2-3; v_call: TRBV29-1; cdr3_nt: TGCAGCGTCATAGTCGGGTCTTTTCGCACAGATACGCAGTATTTT; cdr3_aa: CSVIVGSFRTDTQYF
d_call: -; cdr3_length: 15; clone_size: -; j_call: TRBJ1-2; v_call: TRBV5-1; cdr3_nt: TGCGCCAGCAGTTCCGGCAGGTCGGCTAACTATGGCTACACCTTC; cdr3_aa: CASSSGRSANYGYTF
d_call: -; cdr3_length: 13; clone_size: once; j_call: TRBJ2-7; v_call: TRBV2; cdr3_nt: TGTGCCAGCAGTGTAGAGCGTAGTTCTGAGCAGTACTTC; cdr3_aa: CASSVERSSEQYF
d_call: -; cdr3_length: 14; clone_size: once; j_call: TRBJ2-7; v_call: TRBV9; cdr3_nt: TGTGCCAGCAGCGTAGACGGGAGCTCCTACGAGCAGTACTTC; cdr3_aa: CASSVDGSSYEQYF
d_call: -; cdr3_length: 13; clone_size: -; j_call: TRBJ1-2; v_call: TRBV3-1/TRBV3-2; cdr3_nt: TGTGCCAGCAGCCAAGCGGGGAAGGCTGGCTACACCTTC; cdr3_aa: CASSQAGKAGYTF
d_call: TRBD1; cdr3_length: 15; clone_size: -; j_call: TRBJ2-7; v_call: TRBV19; cdr3_nt: TGTGCCAGTAGTCTTGCTGGGACAGACACCTACGAGCAGTACTTC; cdr3_aa: CASSLAGTDTYEQYF
d_call: TRBD1; cdr3_length: 16; clone_size: -; j_call: TRBJ2-2; v_call: TRBV28; cdr3_nt: TGTGCCAGCAGTAATCACAGGGGGTCGAACACCGGGGAGCTGTTTTTT; cdr3_aa: CASSNHRGSNTGELFF
d_call: -; cdr3_length: 12; clone_size: -; j_call: TRBJ1-6; v_call: TRBV6-5; cdr3_nt: TGTGCCAGCAGTTACCGTAATTCACCCCTCCACTTT; cdr3_aa: CASSYRNSPLHF
d_call: TRBD1; cdr3_length: 17; clone_size: -; j_call: TRBJ2-1; v_call: TRBV10-3; cdr3_nt: TGTGCCATAATGAGCGCAACAGGACAGGGGGCTTACAATGAGCAGTTCTTC; cdr3_aa: CAIMSATGQGAYNEQFF
d_call: -; cdr3_length: 11; clone_size: -; j_call: TRBJ1-1; v_call: TRBV7-9; cdr3_nt: TGTGCCAGCAGCTCCAGCACTGAAGCTTTCTTT; cdr3_aa: CASSSSTEAFF
d_call: -; cdr3_length: 12; clone_size: -; j_call: TRBJ2-7; v_call: TRBV29-1; cdr3_nt: TGCAGCGTGTCTCCGGGAGCCTACGAGCAGTACTTC; cdr3_aa: CSVSPGAYEQYF
d_call: -; cdr3_length: 15; clone_size: few; j_call: TRBJ2-1; v_call: TRBV9; cdr3_nt: TGTGCCAGCAGCGTTCACGGGAGCTCCTACAATGAGCAGTTCTTC; cdr3_aa: CASSVHGSSYNEQFF
d_call: -; cdr3_length: 16; clone_size: -; j_call: TRBJ1-4; v_call: TRBV30; cdr3_nt: TGTGCCTGGAGCCCATCACAGGTCAAGAAGAGTGAAAAACTGTTTTTT; cdr3_aa: CAWSPSQVKKSEKLFF
d_call: TRBD1; cdr3_length: 15; clone_size: -; j_call: TRBJ1-3; v_call: TRBV6-6; cdr3_nt: TGTGCCAGCAGTACGGGGACAGCCTCTGGAAACACCATATATTTT; cdr3_aa: CASSTGTASGNTIYF
d_call: TRBD1; cdr3_length: 15; clone_size: -; j_call: TRBJ1-4; v_call: TRBV15; cdr3_nt: TGTGCCACCAGCAGAGATGGGACAGGGGGCGAAAAACTGTTTTTT; cdr3_aa: CATSRDGTGGEKLFF
d_call: TRBD1; cdr3_length: 17; clone_size: -; j_call: TRBJ1-1; v_call: TRBV7-8; cdr3_nt: TGTGCCAGCAGCTTCATGACAGGGGGGAACTTGAACACTGAAGCTTTCTTT; cdr3_aa: CASSFMTGGNLNTEAFF
d_call: TRBD2; cdr3_length: 15; clone_size: -; j_call: TRBJ2-2; v_call: TRBV6-2/TRBV6-3; cdr3_nt: TGTGCCAGCAGTTACGGCGGGAGGGCCACCGGGGAGCTGTTTTTT; cdr3_aa: CASSYGGRATGELFF
d_call: -; cdr3_length: 14; clone_size: -; j_call: TRBJ2-5; v_call: TRBV27; cdr3_nt: TGTGCCAGCAGTTTATATGGCAGCCAAGAGACCCAGTACTTC; cdr3_aa: CASSLYGSQETQYF
d_call: TRBD2; cdr3_length: 16; clone_size: -; j_call: TRBJ2-7; v_call: TRBV28; cdr3_nt: TGTGCCAGCAGTGCTAGCGGGAGAGGGGGGCTAAGAGAGCAGTACTTC; cdr3_aa: CASSASGRGGLREQYF
d_call: TRBD1; cdr3_length: 12; clone_size: -; j_call: TRBJ2-7; v_call: TRBV29-1; cdr3_nt: TGCAGCGTAGCCGGGACAGATTACGAGCAGTACTTC; cdr3_aa: CSVAGTDYEQYF
d_call: TRBD1; cdr3_length: 16; clone_size: -; j_call: TRBJ1-1; v_call: TRBV19; cdr3_nt: TGTGCCAGTAGCCCACAGGGGGGCGAGGGTCGCACTGAAGCTTTCTTT; cdr3_aa: CASSPQGGEGRTEAFF
d_call: TRBD1; cdr3_length: 13; clone_size: -; j_call: TRBJ1-1; v_call: TRBV5-5; cdr3_nt: TGTGCCTCTCGGGGACAGCTGAACACTGAAGCTTTCTTT; cdr3_aa: CASRGQLNTEAFF
d_call: -; cdr3_length: 16; clone_size: -; j_call: TRBJ2-3; v_call: TRBV5-1; cdr3_nt: TGCGCCAGCAGCAAGGGACTTTCCTCTCAGCTCGATACGCAGTATTTT; cdr3_aa: CASSKGLSSQLDTQYF
d_call: TRBD1; cdr3_length: 18; clone_size: -; j_call: TRBJ2-6; v_call: TRBV6-6; cdr3_nt: TGTGCCAGCAGTCTCCGGGACAGGGGACACTCTGGGGCCAACGTCCTGACTTTC; cdr3_aa: CASSLRDRGHSGANVLTF
d_call: TRBD2; cdr3_length: 14; clone_size: -; j_call: TRBJ2-3; v_call: TRBV7-3; cdr3_nt: TGTGCCAGCAGCTCCGGACTAGCCACAGATACGCAGTATTTT; cdr3_aa: CASSSGLATDTQYF